One sample yielded the 16 T cell receptor beta chains listed below, sequenced in a study of identical twins. TCRdb processed the 5' RACE reads anew with MiXCR; each CDR3 protein has one entry. The sample lists about 730,000 distinct CDR3 sequences; over 20% were seen once. The sample also formed part of further work on T cells expressing NK-cell markers.

Specimen: PBMCs. These receptor sequences come from a woman younger than 30 in good health.

The chain has TRBV19 and TRBJ2-1; 13 bases match TRBD2. Germline V gene sequence: CDR1 LNHDA, CDR2 SQIVND (reference sequence). The CDR3 consists of 17 residues. Trimming at V came to 1 base and at J to 3 bases, leaving 3 bases not matched to a gene. The chain's CDR3 is CASSIGGLAGVYNEQFF. In DNA, the CDR3 is TGTGCCAGTAGTATAGGAGGACTAGCGGGGGTCTACAATGAGCAGTTCTTC.

The chain is built from TRBV6-5 and TRBJ2-1; TRBD2 is a possible D gene (6 bases). The germline V gene has CDR1 MNHEY and CDR2 SVGAGI. The V and J ends lost 5 bases and 5 bases respectively, with 13 bases between them. CDR3 size: 14 residues. The CDR3 sequence is CASSHYTGDNEQFF. Written as DNA, the CDR3 is TGTGCCAGCAGTCACTATACGGGGGACAATGAGCAGTTCTTC.

The rearrangement links TRBV7-7 to TRBJ2-2; no definite D call. This CDR3 spans 14 amino acids. Germline lookup yields CDR1 SSHAT and CDR2 FNYEAQ (reference sequence). The V end lost 5 bases, the J end lost 0 bases, and 7 bases lay between the germline ends. This CDR3 reads CASSQNTNTGELFF. Here the CDR3 DNA reads TGTGCCAGCAGCCAGAACACGAACACCGGGGAGCTGTTTTTT.

This clonotype has more than one count but fewer than ten. The chain is built from TRBV7-7 and TRBJ2-1; 7 nucleotides match TRBD1. V gave up 5 bases and J gave up 7 bases; unmatched junction bases: 14. The CDR3 is 16 amino acids. Germline V lookup: CDR1 SSHAT, CDR2 FNYEAQ (reference sequence). DNA of the CDR3: TGTGCCAGCAGCCCCCTTAGAGGGGGCTTGGTGAATGAGCAGTTCTTC. It translates to CASSPLRGGLVNEQFF.

This clonotype has a count of ten or more. J is TRBJ2-7 and V is TRBV12-3 or TRBV12-4; D not resolved. The CDR3 runs 12 residues. V was cut by 3 bases and J by 4 bases, with 7 bases left in between. The CDR3: CASSFQPYEQYF. In nucleotides, the CDR3 is TGTGCCAGCAGTTTCCAACCTTACGAGCAGTACTTC.

This clonotype was observed a handful of times. The chain recombines TRBV27 with TRBJ2-1, with D possibly being TRBD1 or TRBD2 (5 bases each). CDR3 size: 15 residues. The V gene's germline CDR1 is MNHEY and CDR2 SMNVEV (reference sequence). Trimming stripped 4 bases from V and 4 bases from J, with 14 bases between. CDR3 sequence (DNA): TGTGCCAGCAGTTATCCCGGGGCCCGGTACAATGAGCAGTTCTTC. Amino acids: CASSYPGARYNEQFF.

This clonotype was detected many times. The V and J genes are TRBV12-3 or TRBV12-4 and TRBJ2-1, with D possibly matching TRBD2 (5 bases). The CDR3 runs to 13 residues. V was shortened by 2 bases and J by 8 bases, with 10 bases between the two germline ends. For the CDR3, the DNA is TGTGCCAGCAGTTTACTCTCTAGCTATGAGCAGTTCTTC. It yields the protein CASSLLSSYEQFF.

The chain combines TRBV12-3 or TRBV12-4 with TRBJ1-5; D is unclear. Trimming took off 1 base at V and 5 bases at J, with 6 bases between the two ends. This CDR3 has 13 residues. The CDR3 sequence: CASSLESYQPQHF. The CDR3, as DNA: TGTGCCAGCAGTTTAGAGTCCTATCAGCCCCAGCATTTT.

At least ten counts were recorded for this clonotype. V gene TRBV11-3 combines with J gene TRBJ2-3; TRBD2 matches at 7 bases. The length of the CDR3 is 17 residues. The ends lost 6 bases at V and 3 bases at J; junction bases unmatched: 15. The germline V gene encodes CDR1 SGHNT and CDR2 YENEEA. For the CDR3, the DNA is TGTGCCAGCAGGCTAGCTGGCGGGGGATTCAAGACAGATACGCAGTATTTT. Amino acid sequence: CASRLAGGGFKTDTQYF. Complete variable domain (other parts from reference TRBV11-3 and TRBJ2-3): EAGVVQSPRYKIIEKKQPVAFWCNPISGHNTLYWYLQNLGQGPELLIRYENEEAVDDSQLPKDRFSAERLKGVDSTLKIQPAELGDSAVYLCASRLAGGGFKTDTQYFGPGTRLTVL.

This clonotype was observed a handful of times. The chain links TRBV18 to TRBJ2-7; no clear D gene. Germline CDR1 reads KGHSH; CDR2 reads LQKENI. This CDR3 contains 12 residues. V lost 1 base, J lost 5 bases, and 6 bases lay in between. The CDR3 reads CASSPQSNEQYF. CDR3 sequence (DNA): TGTGCCAGCTCACCACAGTCAAACGAGCAGTACTTC. The whole variable domain, filled in from reference TRBV18 and TRBJ2-7, reads NAGVMQNPRHLVRRRGQEARLRCSPMKGHSHVYWYRQLPEEGLKFMVYLQKENIIDESGMPKERFSAEFPKEGPSILRIQQVVRGDSAAYFCASSPQSNEQYFGPGTRLTVT.

The gene calls are TRBV20-1 and TRBJ2-2; D may be TRBD2 (5 bases). The V end lost 2 bases, the J end lost 7 bases, and 11 bases lay between the germline ends. CDR1 and CDR2 (germline): DFQATT, SNEGSKA (reference sequence). This CDR3 region has 13 residues. CDR3 sequence reads: CSARPHRDGELFF. For the CDR3, the DNA is TGCAGTGCTAGACCCCACCGGGACGGGGAGCTGTTTTTT.

V is TRBV7-2 and J is TRBJ2-5; possibly TRBD1 for D (5 bases). The CDR3 is 15 residues long. Germline-derived CDR1 and CDR2 are SGHTA and FQGNSA. V was shortened by 1 base and J by 7 bases, with 16 bases between the two germline ends. CDR3 bases: TGTGCCAGCAGCTTAGGTGGGCTCTCAAGGGGGACCCAGTACTTC. Its protein product is CASSLGGLSRGTQYF.

This clonotype was detected a few times. The gene calls are TRBV7-2 and TRBJ1-2; 9 nucleotides line up with TRBD1. This CDR3 has 14 amino acids. Germline loops: CDR1 SGHTA, CDR2 FQGNSA. The trim removed 5 bases at V and 7 bases at J, leaving 8 bases unmatched. CDR3 loop: CASSRPGTGFGYTF. The CDR3 DNA is TGTGCCAGCAGCCGCCCCGGGACAGGGTTTGGCTACACCTTC.

The chain uses TRBV4-3 and TRBJ2-3; TRBD2 agrees at 14 bases. The CDR3 totals 17 residues. Germline CDR1 is LGHNA and CDR2 is YSLEER. With 2 bases clipped from V and 3 bases from J, the junction kept 4 bases outside the gene matches. The CDR3 region has the DNA TGCGCCAGCAGCCAACAGACTAGCGGGAGGGGGACAGATACGCAGTATTTT. Translation: CASSQQTSGRGTDTQYF.

Only a few counts were recorded for this clonotype. The chain is built from TRBV7-9 and TRBJ2-5; D is unresolved. The CDR3 has 11 amino acids. From germline, CDR1 is SEHNR and CDR2 FQNEAQ (reference sequence). V was pared by 4 bases and J by 7 bases, with 7 bases between. The DNA for the CDR3 is TGTGCCAGCAGCTCCATGGGGACCCAGTACTTC. This gives the protein CASSSMGTQYF.

Many counts were recorded for this clonotype. The chain couples TRBV20-1 to TRBJ1-2; a possible D gene is TRBD1 (6 bases). With 2 bases removed from V and 6 bases from J, the gap between germline ends came to 10 bases. The CDR3 has 12 residues. Germline loops: CDR1 DFQATT, CDR2 SNEGSKA (reference sequence). CDR3 region: CSARHTGHGYTF. The CDR3 coding sequence is TGCAGTGCTAGACATACAGGGCATGGCTACACCTTC.